The next 24 T cell receptor beta chains were all read from a single sample in a study of shared T cell receptors in the human thymus. TCRdb's table, derived via immunoSEQ multiplex PCR, lists solely in-frame clones and lacks some. This table has 500,000 to 750,000 clones, 88% appearing once. These data also formed part of another study, on human thymus T cells.

The specimen was thymocytes. These receptors were collected from a boy younger than two with a congenital heart defect.

This clone showed up just once. The DNA of the CDR3 is TGTGCCAGCAGTTTATCGCGACCCCGCGGGAATGAAAAACTGTTTTTT. Translating gives CASSLSRPRGNEKLFF. The J gene is TRBJ1-4, the V gene TRBV27; D is unclear. This CDR3 is 16 amino acids long. Germline CDR1 MNHEY, CDR2 SMNVEV (reference sequence). Trimming stripped 0 bases from V and 5 bases from J, with 13 bases between.

The chain employs TRBV5-4 and TRBJ2-1; 15 nucleotides agree with TRBD2. The V gene end was trimmed by 4 bases and the J gene end by 1 base; junction bases not matched to a gene: 9. Per the germline V gene, CDR1 is SGHNT and CDR2 is YYREEE (reference sequence). The CDR3 is 19 amino acids. For the CDR3, the DNA is TGTGCCAGCAGCCCCGGGACTAGCGGGAGGATGGGTTCCTACAATGAGCAGTTCTTC. Its protein is CASSPGTSGRMGSYNEQFF.

V usage is TRBV7-8 and J usage is TRBJ2-5, with 9 bases that match TRBD2. This CDR3 comprises 16 residues. Germline loops: CDR1 SGHVS, CDR2 FQNEAQ. Trimming removed 3 bases from V and 0 bases from J; junction bases left unmatched: 5. In nucleotides, the CDR3 is TGTGCCAGCAGCTTCGTGGGACTAGCAGACCAAGAGACCCAGTACTTC. As protein: CASSFVGLADQETQYF.

This rearrangement joins TRBV7-9 to TRBJ1-2; D gene unclear. This CDR3 spans 14 amino acids. Germline assignment: CDR1 SEHNR and CDR2 FQNEAQ (reference sequence). Trimming stripped 3 bases from V and 2 bases from J, with 10 bases between. DNA of the CDR3: TGTGCCAGCAGCTTGATACAACCAAACTATGGCTACACCTTC. Translation: CASSLIQPNYGYTF.

The CDR3 sequence is CASSYPSGSTDTQYF. CDR3 nucleotide sequence: TGCGCCAGCAGCTATCCTAGCGGGAGCACAGATACGCAGTATTTT. The rearrangement uses TRBV5-1 and TRBJ2-3; 8 nucleotides match TRBD2. Per germline, CDR1 SGHRS and CDR2 YFSETQ. The trim removed 3 bases at V and 0 bases at J, leaving 3 bases unmatched. The CDR3 is 15 amino acids.

This sequence joins TRBV6-6 and TRBJ2-5, with 9 bases fitting TRBD2. Germline V gene data show CDR1 as MNHNY and CDR2 as SVGAGI (reference sequence). CDR3 length: 14 residues. V was pared by 6 bases and J by 5 bases, with 7 bases of the junction left unmatched. CDR3 residues: CASSPAGGTETQYF. The CDR3 bases are TGTGCCAGCAGCCCCGCGGGGGGGACGGAGACCCAGTACTTC.

This chain joins TRBV6-4 and TRBJ2-7, with D possibly matching TRBD2 (6 bases). CDR3 size: 14 residues. Germline V lookup: CDR1 MRHNA, CDR2 SNTAGT. The germline V and J ends were trimmed by 6 bases and 3 bases, with 15 bases remaining between them. CDR3 amino acids: CASRPGPGSYEQYF. CDR3 sequence (DNA): TGTGCCAGCAGACCAGGGCCCGGGAGCTACGAGCAGTACTTC.

As regards this clone: Different DNA sequences within this sample yield the same CDR3. This chain uses TRBV5-4 with TRBJ2-3; no reliable D call. V was trimmed by 0 bases and J by 0 bases, leaving 8 bases between them. Germline values: CDR1 SGHNT, CDR2 YYREEE (reference sequence). This CDR3 comprises 15 residues. DNA of the CDR3: TGTGCCAGCAGCTTGGCCGGTTCTAGCACAGATACGCAGTATTTT. It specifies CASSLAGSSTDTQYF.

This chain joins TRBV6-5 and TRBJ1-2; 8 bases match TRBD1. Germline V gives CDR1 MNHEY, CDR2 SVGAGI. The V and J ends lost 6 bases and 8 bases, in that order; junction bases with no gene match: 8. The length of the CDR3 is 13 residues. The CDR3, as DNA: TGTGCCAGCAGCCAGGGGGCGGGGGACGGCTACACCTTC. This sequence encodes CASSQGAGDGYTF.

The chain uses TRBV28 and TRBJ2-7; 8 positions match TRBD1. The CDR3 is made up of 15 amino acids. CDR1 and CDR2 from the germline V gene are MDHEN and SYDVKM. Unmatched junction bases numbered 8, after V lost 6 bases and J lost 1 base. CDR3 loop: CASRRHRGESYEQYF. Written as DNA, the CDR3 is TGTGCCAGCAGGCGTCACAGGGGGGAATCCTACGAGCAGTACTTC.

CDR3 protein: CASSPCAQGGDSNQPQHF. CDR3 bases: TGTGCCAGCAGCCCTTGCGCCCAAGGGGGAGATAGCAATCAGCCCCAGCATTTT. The chain has TRBV7-8 and TRBJ1-5; possible D gene TRBD1, 6 bases. There are 18 residues in the CDR3. Germline V gives CDR1 SGHVS, CDR2 FQNEAQ. V was shortened by 5 bases and J by 0 bases, with 20 bases between the two germline ends.

V usage is TRBV19 and J usage is TRBJ2-7; tentatively, D is TRBD2 (5 bases). The CDR3 has 14 residues. CDR1 is LNHDA, CDR2 SQIVND, per germline (reference sequence). V lost 3 bases to trimming and J lost 5 bases, with 14 bases between them. CDR3 loop: CASSIWTDYHEQYF. CDR3 DNA sequence: TGTGCCAGTAGTATCTGGACCGACTACCACGAGCAGTACTTC.

The chain joins TRBV19 to TRBJ2-2; D not resolved. The V gene's germline CDR1 is LNHDA and CDR2 SQIVND (reference sequence). The length of the CDR3 is 14 residues. With 2 bases removed from V and 3 bases from J, the gap between germline ends came to 7 bases. The CDR3 sequence: CASSINRYTGELFF. CDR3 in DNA: TGTGCCAGTAGTATAAACAGATACACCGGGGAGCTGTTTTTT.

V usage is TRBV29-1 and J usage is TRBJ2-2; TRBD1 might be the D (6 bases). Trimming took 3 bases from V and 1 from J, leaving 9 bases between them. The CDR3 spans 14 residues. CDR1 is SQVTM, CDR2 ANQGSEA, per germline. The CDR3 DNA is TGCAGCGTTGAGGAGACAGGGAACACCGGGGAGCTGTTTTTT. It encodes CSVEETGNTGELFF.

The chain couples TRBV15 to TRBJ1-2; a possible D gene is TRBD1 (6 bases). With 2 bases removed from V and 1 base from J, the gap between germline ends came to 11 bases. This CDR3 spans 15 amino acids. The germline CDR1 and CDR2 sequences are LNHNV and YYDKDF (reference sequence). Written as DNA, the CDR3 is TGTGCCACCAGCAGATCAGAGGACAGTAACTATGGCTACACCTTC. Protein product: CATSRSEDSNYGYTF.

The genes are TRBV15 and TRBJ2-3; 11 nucleotides line up with TRBD2. The CDR3 is made up of 18 amino acids. Germline assignment: CDR1 LNHNV and CDR2 YYDKDF (reference sequence). V dropped 4 bases and J dropped 6; count of bases not matched to a gene: 15. In nucleotides, the CDR3 is TGTGCCACCAGCACTAAAGGGGGGGCTAGCGGGAGGACTGATACGCAGTATTTT. Protein sequence: CATSTKGGASGRTDTQYF.

This clone has a handful of counts. J is TRBJ2-3 and V is TRBV19, with unresolved D. CDR1 is LNHDA and CDR2 is SQIVND in the germline V gene (reference sequence). V gave up 3 bases and J gave up 5 bases, with 12 bases separating them. The CDR3 is 14 amino acids. CDR3 region: CASSMGRQVDTQYF. The CDR3 DNA reads TGTGCCAGTAGTATGGGCAGGCAGGTAGATACGCAGTATTTT.

The chain couples TRBV15 to TRBJ2-7; a weak D match, TRBD1 (5 bases). Trimming left V 0 bases short and J 2 bases short, with 17 bases between. The CDR3 is 17 amino acids. Germline V gene lookup returns CDR1 LNHNV and CDR2 YYDKDF (reference sequence). DNA of the CDR3: TGTGCCACCAGCAGAGATAGGGGTGGTCTTTTCACCTACGAGCAGTACTTC. Its translation is CATSRDRGGLFTYEQYF.

This chain connects TRBV10-3 to TRBJ2-1; TRBD2 agrees at 9 bases. V trimming: 4 bases; J trimming: 7 bases; junction bases outside the gene matches: 14. Germline values: CDR1 ENHRY, CDR2 SYGVKD. CDR3 length equals 17 residues. CDR3: CAISGGGSGRWGNEQFF. The CDR3 coding sequence is TGTGCCATCAGTGGAGGGGGGAGCGGGAGGTGGGGGAATGAGCAGTTCTTC.

As to this clone: At one end, the junction sequence differs from germline, possibly due to a read error. This rearrangement joins TRBV28 to TRBJ2-5, with 7 positions matching TRBD2. Looked up from germline, CDR1 is MDHEN and CDR2 is SYDVKM. The CDR3 is 18 amino acids. The CDR3 DNA reads TGTGCCAGCAGTTATCGAAGTGGGACGGGCGGGGGTCAAGTGACCCAGTACTTC. This codes for CASSYRSGTGGGQVTQYF.

This chain joins TRBV19 and TRBJ2-7, with 8 bases lining up with TRBD2. The CDR3 sequence is 16 residues long. Germline-derived CDR1 and CDR2 are LNHDA and SQIVND (reference sequence). V trimming: 0 bases; J trimming: 2 bases; junction bases outside the gene matches: 6. The CDR3, as DNA: TGTGCCAGTAGTATAGATATCGAGCGGGAGCCCTACGAGCAGTACTTC. Its protein product is CASSIDIEREPYEQYF.

V gene TRBV29-1 combines with J gene TRBJ2-3; D is unresolved. Trimming shortened V by 5 bases and J by 2 bases, and 11 bases separated the two germline ends. The CDR3 covers 13 residues. Germline lookup yields CDR1 SQVTM and CDR2 ANQGSEA. CDR3 coding DNA: TGCAGCGTTTACACGGGTCTCACAGATACGCAGTATTTT. Translation: CSVYTGLTDTQYF.

The J gene is TRBJ1-2, the V gene TRBV2; the match to TRBD1 covers 7 bases. V lost 5 bases to trimming and J lost 2 bases; unmatched junction nucleotides: 5. Germline V gene data show CDR1 as SNHLY and CDR2 as FYNNEI. The CDR3 spans 14 residues. This CDR3 reads CASSQTGWNYGYTF. Written as DNA, the CDR3 is TGTGCCAGCAGTCAGACAGGGTGGAACTATGGCTACACCTTC.

The V call is TRBV28, the J call TRBJ2-7, with 7 bases identical to TRBD1. V was clipped by 6 bases and J by 0 bases; unmatched bases: 8. The V gene's germline CDR1 is MDHEN and CDR2 SYDVKM. The CDR3 is 15 residues long. DNA for the CDR3: TGTGCCAGCAGGCGACAGGGTACTAGCTCCTACGAGCAGTACTTC. As protein: CASRRQGTSSYEQYF. Full variable domain (outside the CDR3, taken from reference TRBV28 and TRBJ2-7): DVKVTQSSRYLVKRTGEKVFLECVQDMDHENMFWYRQDPGLGLRLIYFSYDVKMKEKGDIPEGYSVSREKKERFSLILESASTNQTSMYLCASRRQGTSSYEQYFGPGTRLTVT.